This passage covers 19 T cell receptor beta chains from one sample sequenced in a study of T cells after yellow fever vaccination. TCRdb reprocessed the 5' RACE reads with MiXCR, giving one entry per CDR3 protein. Among 350,000 or so distinct CDR3 sequences listed, approximately 8% were seen once. Sequencing was performed on PBMCs, taken roughly 47 days after the first yellow fever vaccination. The receptor source for this set is a man between 18 and 29 years old who received the YFV17D yellow fever vaccine.

DNA of the CDR3: TGTGCCAGCTCACCACCACCCAAATCCCAAAACTATGGCTACACCTTC. It is translated as CASSPPPKSQNYGYTF. This chain connects TRBV18 to TRBJ1-2; D gene uncertain. Germline V CDR1 and CDR2: KGHSH, LQKENI. The V end lost 0 bases, the J end lost 2 bases, and 13 bases lay between the germline ends. The CDR3 length is 16 residues.

The chain joins TRBV28 to TRBJ2-1, with unresolved D. This CDR3 has 14 amino acids. Looked up from germline, CDR1 is MDHEN and CDR2 is SYDVKM. V was clipped by 3 bases and J by 6 bases, with 12 bases between them. The CDR3 protein is CASSFYSGANEQFF. The CDR3, as DNA: TGTGCCAGCAGTTTCTACTCAGGAGCCAATGAGCAGTTCTTC. The variable domain in full, with the rest retrieved from reference TRBV28 and TRBJ2-1, is DVKVTQSSRYLVKRTGEKVFLECVQDMDHENMFWYRQDPGLGLRLIYFSYDVKMKEKGDIPEGYSVSREKKERFSLILESASTNQTSMYLCASSFYSGANEQFFGPGTRLTVL.

This clonotype has just a few counts. The genes are TRBV4-1 and TRBJ1-5, with TRBD1 as a possible D gene (5 bases). Trimming cost V 1 base and J 4 bases, with 11 bases left between them. The CDR3 has 15 amino acids. Germline CDR1 and CDR2: MGHRA and YSYEKL. CDR3 coding DNA: TGCGCCAGCAGCCAAGGCCAGGGAGGGAATCAGCCCCAGCATTTT. This translates into CASSQGQGGNQPQHF.

The V and J genes are TRBV29-1 and TRBJ2-5, with D unresolved. This CDR3 comprises 13 residues. V dropped 4 bases and J dropped 3 bases, with 12 bases sitting between them. The germline gives CDR1 SQVTM, CDR2 ANQGSEA. The CDR3 spells CSVAGSPKETQYF. CDR3 nucleotide sequence: TGCAGCGTTGCGGGTAGCCCAAAAGAGACCCAGTACTTC.

This clonotype was observed a few times. The V and J genes are TRBV20-1 and TRBJ2-2, with D perhaps matching TRBD2 (7 bases). From germline, CDR1 is DFQATT and CDR2 SNEGSKA (reference sequence). This CDR3 spans 15 amino acids. Deletions cut 6 bases from V and 3 bases from J, with 17 bases between. CDR3 sequence reads: CSASPGGKDTGELFF. Here the CDR3 DNA reads TGCAGTGCCAGTCCGGGGGGCAAGGACACCGGGGAGCTGTTTTTT.

The chain is built from TRBV4-3 and TRBJ2-3, with 11 bases that match TRBD2. In germline, CDR1 is LGHNA, CDR2 YSLEER. The CDR3 runs to 15 residues. The V and J ends lost 4 bases and 6 bases, in that order; junction bases with no gene match: 6. CDR3 sequence: CASSPAASGGDTQYF. DNA for the CDR3: TGCGCCAGCAGCCCTGCGGCTAGCGGGGGGGATACGCAGTATTTT.

This clonotype has more than one count but fewer than ten. The rearrangement links TRBV6-5 to TRBJ1-6; D is unclear. V lost 2 bases and J 7 bases, leaving 9 bases between the germline ends. Germline V gene sequence: CDR1 MNHEY, CDR2 SVGAGI. CDR3 length equals 14 residues. CDR3 residues: CASSYGVGNSPLHF. CDR3 nucleotide sequence: TGTGCCAGCAGTTACGGGGTGGGGAATTCACCCCTCCACTTT.

This clonotype was observed a handful of times. This sequence joins TRBV4-3 and TRBJ2-3; D call uncertain. In germline, CDR1 is LGHNA, CDR2 YSLEER. The CDR3 sequence is 13 residues long. Trimming took off 0 bases at V and 6 bases at J, with 7 bases between the two ends. CDR3 sequence reads: CASSQEGWDTQYF. The CDR3 DNA follows: TGCGCCAGCAGCCAAGAGGGTTGGGATACGCAGTATTTT.

This rearrangement joins TRBV7-9 to TRBJ2-5; D might be TRBD1 or TRBD2, each matching 5 bases. The CDR3 has 15 amino acids. V dropped 1 base and J dropped 5 bases, with 14 bases sitting between them. CDR1 and CDR2 (germline): SEHNR, FQNEAQ (reference sequence). The CDR3 coding sequence is TGTGCCAGCAGCTTAGGGTCACTAGAGGGGGAGACCCAGTACTTC. Protein: CASSLGSLEGETQYF.

This clonotype was found many times. The rearrangement uses TRBV6-5 and TRBJ2-5; D tentatively fits TRBD1 or TRBD2 (5 bases each). V shed 6 bases and J shed 0 bases, with 5 bases lying between them. Germline loops: CDR1 MNHEY, CDR2 SVGAGI. The CDR3 length is 12 residues. The CDR3 sequence is CASRGDQETQYF. In DNA form, the CDR3 reads TGTGCCAGCAGGGGGGACCAAGAGACCCAGTACTTC.

The table lists this clonotype with a few counts. The rearrangement joins TRBV19 to TRBJ2-7, with TRBD1 matching 9 bases. The J segment lost 4 bases and the V segment lost 3 bases, leaving 4 bases of the junction unmatched. Germline V gives CDR1 LNHDA, CDR2 SQIVND (reference sequence). The CDR3 totals 14 residues. CDR3 DNA: TGTGCCAGTAGTATCCCCGGGACAGGGTACGAGCAGTACTTC. The encoded protein is CASSIPGTGYEQYF.

V is TRBV12-3 or TRBV12-4 and J is TRBJ2-1; D possibly corresponds to TRBD1 (6 bases). Trimming stripped 7 bases from V and 10 bases from J, with 14 bases between. The CDR3 consists of 12 residues. CDR3 loop: CASTSNGQEQFF. The CDR3 region has the DNA TGTGCCAGCACCTCGAACGGACAGGAGCAGTTCTTC.

This clonotype ranks as large. V and J are TRBV7-6 and TRBJ2-3; 10 nucleotides line up with TRBD1. The CDR3 contains 16 residues. CDR1 and CDR2 (germline): SGHVS, FNYEAQ. V lost 1 base, J lost 4 bases, and 5 bases stayed unmatched. The CDR3 nucleotides are TGTGCCAGCAGCTTAGAAGGGGACAGGGGTTCAGATACGCAGTATTTT. It yields the protein CASSLEGDRGSDTQYF.

The chain combines TRBV11-2 with TRBJ2-2; 11 bases align to TRBD2. The CDR3 contains 17 residues. The V and J ends lost 2 bases and 1 base, in that order; junction bases with no gene match: 3. Germline CDR1 and CDR2: SGHAT and FQNNGV. CDR3 loop: CASSLLAGGQNTGELFF. CDR3 nucleotides: TGTGCCAGCAGCTTATTAGCGGGGGGGCAGAACACCGGGGAGCTGTTTTTT.

V usage is TRBV4-1 and J usage is TRBJ2-1; 12 nucleotides line up with TRBD1. CDR3 length: 16 residues. The V segment lost 0 bases and the J segment 7 bases; nucleotides outside the gene matches: 4. The germline V gene has CDR1 MGHRA and CDR2 YSYEKL. The CDR3 reads CASSQEGQGAGNEQFF. The CDR3 DNA is TGCGCCAGCAGCCAAGAGGGACAGGGGGCGGGAAATGAGCAGTTCTTC.

In this sample, this clonotype turned up a few times. The rearrangement uses TRBV27 and TRBJ2-7; 9 bases match TRBD1. The CDR3 totals 15 residues. The trim removed 5 bases at V and 3 bases at J, leaving 8 bases unmatched. Germline lookup yields CDR1 MNHEY and CDR2 SMNVEV (reference sequence). The CDR3 reads CASSIKPGQGYEQYF. The CDR3 coding sequence is TGTGCCAGCAGTATCAAACCGGGACAGGGCTACGAGCAGTACTTC.

The V and J genes are TRBV4-3 and TRBJ2-7, with D tentatively TRBD1 (5 bases). CDR1 and CDR2 (germline): LGHNA, YSLEER. V gave up 3 bases and J gave up 2 bases, with 14 bases separating them. The CDR3 extends over 15 amino acids. CDR3 nucleotides: TGCGCCAGCAGCCAGGAAAATCAGGGTCCCTACGAGCAGTACTTC. It specifies CASSQENQGPYEQYF.

This clonotype was counted between two and nine times. The V gene is TRBV5-1, the J gene TRBJ1-2; maybe TRBD1 (5 bases). In germline, CDR1 is SGHRS, CDR2 YFSETQ. CDR3 length equals 14 residues. V lost 4 bases and J lost 5, with 15 bases in between. The CDR3 DNA sequence: TGCGCCAGCAGCCCCGCAGGGAGCCCATATGGCTACACCTTC. This sequence encodes CASSPAGSPYGYTF.

This clonotype was found a few times. This sequence joins TRBV29-1 and TRBJ2-2; no firm D call. Looked up from germline, CDR1 is SQVTM and CDR2 is ANQGSEA. There are 11 residues in the CDR3. The germline V and J ends were trimmed by 7 bases and 7 bases, with 10 bases remaining between them. DNA of the CDR3: TGCAGCGCAAAGGCTAGCGGGGAGCTGTTTTTT. It encodes CSAKASGELFF.